A single sample is the source of the 27 T cell receptor beta chains below, sequenced in a study of OX40 agonist ivuxolimab in advanced cancers. Measured with immunoSEQ multiplex PCR; TCRdb has only the in-frame clones, and not every one. The table lists about 17,000 clones, around 80% of them singletons. Here the sequenced sample was CD4+ or CD8+ T cells sorted from blood, taken in a trial of the OX40 agonist ivuxolimab. These TCRs come from an adult with an advanced solid tumor such as melanoma, head and neck, liver or kidney cancer.

V usage is TRBV27 and J usage is TRBJ1-6, with a weak D call TRBD1 (6 bases). Germline values: CDR1 MNHEY, CDR2 SMNVEV (reference sequence). Trimming stripped 6 bases from V and 7 bases from J, with 19 bases between. This CDR3 region has 16 residues. As DNA, the CDR3 is TGTGCCAGCAGCTCCCCACCCAGGGGTAGGAATTCACCCCTCCACTTT. It codes for CASSSPPRGRNSPLHF.

This clone was detected only once. The V gene is TRBV9, the J gene TRBJ2-2, with TRBD2 matching 11 bases. J gave up 1 base and V 9 bases, and 14 bases lay outside the gene matches. The CDR3 extends over 18 amino acids. Per the germline V gene, CDR1 is SGDLS and CDR2 is YYNGEE. CDR3 amino acids: CATSLAGDLLGNTGELFF. CDR3 DNA: TGTGCCACCTCACTAGCGGGAGATTTATTAGGGAACACCGGGGAGCTGTTTTTT.

Points on this clone: Other DNA sequences in the same sample also yield this CDR3. The chain uses TRBV11-2 and TRBJ2-1; D remains unclear. Germline V lookup: CDR1 SGHAT, CDR2 FQNNGV. The CDR3 spans 11 residues. With 2 bases removed from V and 7 bases from J, the gap between germline ends came to 3 bases. DNA of the CDR3: TGTGCCAGCAGCTTAAGTAATGAGCAGTTCTTC. This translates into CASSLSNEQFF.

The chain uses TRBV27 and TRBJ2-7, with 7 bases lining up with TRBD1. CDR1 is MNHEY and CDR2 is SMNVEV in the germline V gene (reference sequence). Unmatched junction bases numbered 13, after V lost 5 bases and J lost 3 bases. The CDR3 sequence is 16 residues long. The CDR3 sequence is CASSPGLRQGYYEQYF. CDR3 nucleotides: TGTGCCAGCAGTCCAGGACTCCGACAGGGATACTACGAGCAGTACTTC.

The chain recombines TRBV4-2 with TRBJ2-2, with TRBD2 matching 8 bases. Germline-derived CDR1 and CDR2 are LGHNA and YNFKEQ. With 0 bases clipped from V and 5 bases from J, the junction kept 5 bases outside the gene matches. CDR3 size: 16 residues. CDR3 residues: CASSQEGREVTGELFF. The CDR3 bases are TGTGCCAGCAGCCAAGAAGGGCGGGAGGTTACCGGGGAGCTGTTTTTT.

The chain has TRBV27 and TRBJ2-1; possible D gene TRBD2, 5 bases. The CDR3 extends over 13 amino acids. CDR1 MNHEY and CDR2 SMNVEV come from the germline V gene (reference sequence). Trimming stripped 6 bases from V and 7 bases from J, with 13 bases between. CDR3 residues: CASSPGRRNEQFF. In DNA form, the CDR3 reads TGTGCCAGCAGCCCGGGTAGGAGGAATGAGCAGTTCTTC.

This clone has only a few counts. J is TRBJ1-4 and V is TRBV2, with a weak D call TRBD1 (5 bases). This CDR3 spans 14 amino acids. Trimming stripped 4 bases from V and 2 bases from J, with 8 bases between. Per the germline V gene, CDR1 is SNHLY and CDR2 is FYNNEI. The CDR3 spells CASSAGDTNEKLFF. CDR3 DNA sequence: TGTGCCAGCAGTGCGGGGGATACTAATGAAAAACTGTTTTTT.

This chain connects TRBV7-2 to TRBJ2-7; the D gene is possibly TRBD1 (6 bases). CDR1 SGHTA and CDR2 FQGNSA come from the germline V gene. The ends were cut back, 6 bases at V and 5 bases at J, with 17 bases in the middle. The CDR3 runs 14 residues. The CDR3 is CASSQNGGVDEQYF. Here the CDR3 DNA reads TGTGCCAGCAGTCAAAATGGGGGCGTAGACGAGCAGTACTTC. The whole variable domain, remainder taken from reference TRBV7-2 and TRBJ2-7, is GAGVSQSPSNKVTEKGKDVELRCDPISGHTALYWYRQSLGQGLEFLIYFQGNSAPDKSGLPSDRFSAERTGGSVSTLTIQRTQQEDSAVYLCASSQNGGVDEQYFGPGTRLTVT.

The rearrangement joins TRBV14 to TRBJ2-7, with D unclear. Between the trimmed V and J ends, which lost 1 base and 4 bases, there was a span of 17 bases. Germline V gene lookup returns CDR1 SGHDN and CDR2 FVKESK. CDR3 length: 16 residues. The CDR3 DNA follows: TGTGCCAGCAGCCAAGTAGCCCCGACTCTGGGATACGAGCAGTACTTC. It encodes CASSQVAPTLGYEQYF.

This chain joins TRBV28 and TRBJ1-5, with TRBD1 as a possible D gene (6 bases). Germline CDR1 and CDR2: MDHEN and SYDVKM. The CDR3 spans 17 residues. The V and J ends lost 6 bases and 5 bases respectively, with 23 bases between them. The CDR3 reads CASSSGTHDYLHQPQHF. The CDR3 bases are TGTGCCAGCAGCTCCGGGACACACGACTATCTCCATCAGCCCCAGCATTTT. The full variable domain, its missing parts supplied by reference TRBV28 and TRBJ1-5, is DVKVTQSSRYLVKRTGEKVFLECVQDMDHENMFWYRQDPGLGLRLIYFSYDVKMKEKGDIPEGYSVSREKKERFSLILESASTNQTSMYLCASSSGTHDYLHQPQHFGDGTRLSIL.

The chain has TRBV28 and TRBJ1-1, with D possibly matching TRBD1 (5 bases). CDR1 and CDR2 (germline): MDHEN, SYDVKM. The CDR3 contains 13 residues. V gave up 2 bases and J gave up 10 bases, with 14 bases separating them. This chain's CDR3 is CASSLQGLGGAFF. CDR3 in DNA: TGTGCCAGCAGTTTACAGGGTTTGGGGGGAGCTTTCTTT.

The chain has TRBV2 and TRBJ2-6; TRBD1 matches 8 bases. V lost 4 bases and J lost 0; bases outside the gene matches: 8. The CDR3 is 18 amino acids. Germline CDR1 and CDR2: SNHLY and FYNNEI. CDR3 sequence: CASSAQGTGSSGANVLTF. The DNA of the CDR3 is TGTGCCAGCAGTGCCCAGGGGACAGGCTCCTCTGGGGCCAACGTCCTGACTTTC.

This chain joins TRBV5-1 and TRBJ2-5; 10 bases align to TRBD2. The CDR3 is 16 amino acids. Germline V gene lookup returns CDR1 SGHRS and CDR2 YFSETQ. V lost 4 bases to trimming and J lost 6 bases; unmatched junction nucleotides: 12. The DNA for the CDR3 is TGCGCCAGCAGCGCCTCACTAGCGGGAAGTGGGAAGACCCAGTACTTC. The encoded protein is CASSASLAGSGKTQYF.

The sample holds one count of this clone. This CDR3 reads CASSRGTGNEKLFF. CDR3 nucleotide sequence: TGTGCCAGCAGCCGCGGGACCGGGAATGAAAAACTGTTTTTT. This rearrangement joins TRBV14 to TRBJ1-4; a weak D match, TRBD1 (5 bases). Germline CDR1 SGHDN, CDR2 FVKESK. Trimming took off 4 bases at V and 5 bases at J, with 11 bases between the two ends. The CDR3 sequence is 14 residues long.

The CDR3 spells CASRASGRAYEQYF. The CDR3 DNA sequence: TGTGCCAGCAGAGCTAGCGGGAGGGCCTACGAGCAGTACTTC. The gene calls are TRBV2 and TRBJ2-7, with TRBD2 matching 12 bases. The trim removed 6 bases at V and 2 bases at J, leaving 2 bases unmatched. The CDR3 totals 14 residues. Germline V gene lookup returns CDR1 SNHLY and CDR2 FYNNEI.

The CDR3 sequence: CSVYREGKAFF. The CDR3 DNA is TGCAGCGTGTACAGGGAAGGGAAAGCTTTCTTT. V and J are TRBV29-1 and TRBJ1-1; a possible D gene is TRBD1 (6 bases). The germline V gene has CDR1 SQVTM and CDR2 ANQGSEA. V lost 6 bases and J 9 bases, leaving 14 bases between the germline ends. CDR3 size: 11 residues.

The V gene is TRBV7-8, the J gene TRBJ2-1, with a weak D call TRBD2 (6 bases). Germline V gene sequence: CDR1 SGHVS, CDR2 FQNEAQ. The V and J ends lost 1 base and 2 bases respectively, with 12 bases between them. This CDR3 contains 16 residues. As DNA, the CDR3 is TGTGCCAGCAGCTTAGTCGAGGGACTCACCTACAATGAGCAGTTCTTC. Translation: CASSLVEGLTYNEQFF.

This chain links TRBV10-1 with TRBJ2-5; the D is unclear. The CDR3 runs 14 residues. Per the germline V gene, CDR1 is WNHNN and CDR2 is SYGVQD (reference sequence). V shed 3 bases and J shed 5 bases, with 13 bases lying between them. The CDR3 loop reads CASSDGLTRETQYF. CDR3 in DNA: TGCGCCAGCAGTGACGGCTTAACCCGGGAGACCCAGTACTTC.

This chain connects TRBV5-1 to TRBJ2-3, with 8 bases aligning to TRBD1. This CDR3 has 15 residues. The ends lost 3 bases at V and 0 bases at J; junction bases unmatched: 3. Germline-derived CDR1 and CDR2 are SGHRS and YFSETQ. The CDR3 loop reads CASSSGQGSTDTQYF. The CDR3 nucleotides read TGCGCCAGCAGCTCCGGACAGGGAAGCACAGATACGCAGTATTTT.

V usage is TRBV11-2 and J usage is TRBJ1-1, with D unclear. Germline V lookup: CDR1 SGHAT, CDR2 FQNNGV. Trimming took off 5 bases at V and 0 bases at J, with 13 bases between the two ends. The CDR3 covers 15 residues. In nucleotides, the CDR3 is TGTGCCAGCAGCCTCTGGACCGCAATGAACACTGAAGCTTTCTTT. Amino acid sequence: CASSLWTAMNTEAFF.

The chain recombines TRBV10-2 with TRBJ2-2, with 11 bases identical to TRBD2. The V gene's germline CDR1 is WSHSY and CDR2 SAAADI. V lost 6 bases and J lost 5; bases outside the gene matches: 5. This CDR3 contains 15 residues. The CDR3 DNA reads TGCGCCAGCAGGCCAACTAGCGGGGGTACCGGGGAGCTGTTTTTT. It translates to CASRPTSGGTGELFF.

This sequence joins TRBV30 and TRBJ1-2; D perhaps matches TRBD1 (5 bases). Trimming left V 3 bases short and J 4 bases short, with 12 bases between. The CDR3 totals 13 residues. Germline assignment: CDR1 GTSNPN and CDR2 SVGIG (reference sequence). The CDR3 DNA reads TGTGCCTGGAGAGGGCAGGGAGGCTATGGCTACACCTTC. Its protein product is CAWRGQGGYGYTF.

This rearrangement joins TRBV29-1 to TRBJ1-1; 8 nucleotides line up with TRBD1. CDR1 and CDR2 (germline): SQVTM, ANQGSEA. The CDR3 runs to 15 residues. Trimming at V came to 1 base and at J to 0 bases, leaving 4 bases not matched to a gene. CDR3 bases: TGCAGCGTTGAAGGGTCAGGGGGCTTGAACACTGAAGCTTTCTTT. It encodes CSVEGSGGLNTEAFF.

V is TRBV7-6 and J is TRBJ1-3; D unresolved. V shed 1 base and J shed 0 bases, with 10 bases lying between them. Germline CDR1 SGHVS, CDR2 FNYEAQ. This CDR3 has 16 amino acids. The CDR3 DNA reads TGTGCCAGCAGCTTAGGACCCGGGAGCTCTGGAAACACCATATATTTT. Translating it yields CASSLGPGSSGNTIYF.

The CDR3 spells CASSLGHPDTQYF. CDR3 DNA: TGTGCCAGCAGCCTGGGTCATCCAGATACGCAGTATTTT. V is TRBV7-9 and J is TRBJ2-3, with D unclear. Trimming took off 5 bases at V and 4 bases at J, with 10 bases between the two ends. This CDR3 has 13 residues. CDR1 and CDR2 (germline): SEHNR, FQNEAQ (reference sequence).

J is TRBJ1-5 and V is TRBV6-5; D is undetermined. The germline V gene encodes CDR1 MNHEY and CDR2 SVGAGI. V lost 2 bases, J lost 5 bases, and 7 bases lay in between. This CDR3 is 13 amino acids long. The CDR3 DNA reads TGTGCCAGCAGTTACGTGGCCGATCAGCCCCAGCATTTT. Translating it yields CASSYVADQPQHF.

The genes are TRBV9 and TRBJ2-1, with a possible D match to TRBD2 (6 bases). From germline, CDR1 is SGDLS and CDR2 YYNGEE. The CDR3 extends over 15 amino acids. V was pared by 1 base and J by 5 bases, with 13 bases between. As DNA, the CDR3 is TGTGCCAGCAGCGTAAGGGCGGGACTTAACAATGAGCAGTTCTTC. Protein: CASSVRAGLNNEQFF. Based on the CDR3 plus reference TRBV9 and TRBJ2-1, the full variable domain is DSGVTQTPKHLITATGQRVTLRCSPRSGDLSVYWYQQSLDQGLQFLIQYYNGEERAKGNILERFSAQQFPDLHSELNLSSLELGDSALYFCASSVRAGLNNEQFFGPGTRLTVL.